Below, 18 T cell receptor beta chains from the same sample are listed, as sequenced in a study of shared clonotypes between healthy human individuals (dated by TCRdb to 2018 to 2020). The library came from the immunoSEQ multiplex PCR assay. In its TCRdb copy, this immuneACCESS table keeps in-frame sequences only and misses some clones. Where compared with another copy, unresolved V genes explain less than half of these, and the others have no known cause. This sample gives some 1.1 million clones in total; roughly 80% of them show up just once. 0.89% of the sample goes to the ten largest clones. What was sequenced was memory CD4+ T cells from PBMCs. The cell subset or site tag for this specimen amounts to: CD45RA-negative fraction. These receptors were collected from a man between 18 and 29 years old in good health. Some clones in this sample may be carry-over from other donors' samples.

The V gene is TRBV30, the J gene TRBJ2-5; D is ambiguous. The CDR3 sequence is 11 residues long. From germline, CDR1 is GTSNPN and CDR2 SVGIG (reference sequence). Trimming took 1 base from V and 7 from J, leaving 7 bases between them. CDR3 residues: CAWSGTGTQYF. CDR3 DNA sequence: TGTGCCTGGAGTGGCACCGGGACCCAGTACTTC.

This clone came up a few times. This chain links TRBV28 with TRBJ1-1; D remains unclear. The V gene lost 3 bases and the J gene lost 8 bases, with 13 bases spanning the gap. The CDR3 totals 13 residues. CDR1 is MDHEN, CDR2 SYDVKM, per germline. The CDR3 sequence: CASSFSGTYEAFF. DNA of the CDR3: TGTGCCAGCAGTTTTTCAGGAACCTACGAAGCTTTCTTT.

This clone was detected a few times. CDR3 nucleotide sequence: TGTGCCAGCAGTTTTAGGGGGCAGCCTACTGAAGCTTTCTTT. This encodes CASSFRGQPTEAFF. J is TRBJ1-1 and V is TRBV27; TRBD1 matches 7 bases. From germline, CDR1 is MNHEY and CDR2 SMNVEV (reference sequence). V gave up 3 bases and J gave up 5 bases; unmatched junction bases: 6. CDR3 length: 14 residues.

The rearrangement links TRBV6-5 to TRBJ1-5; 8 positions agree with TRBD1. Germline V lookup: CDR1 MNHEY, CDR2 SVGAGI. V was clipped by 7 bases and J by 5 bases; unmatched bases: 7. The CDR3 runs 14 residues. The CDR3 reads CASNRQGRDQPQHF. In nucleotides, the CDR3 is TGTGCCAGCAATCGACAGGGGAGGGATCAGCCCCAGCATTTT.

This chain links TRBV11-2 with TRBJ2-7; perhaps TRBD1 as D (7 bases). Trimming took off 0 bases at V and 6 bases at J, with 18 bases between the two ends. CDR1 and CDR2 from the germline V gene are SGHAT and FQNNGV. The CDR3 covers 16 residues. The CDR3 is CASSLDLRQGGVEQYF. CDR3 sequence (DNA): TGTGCCAGCAGCTTAGATTTGAGACAGGGCGGGGTCGAGCAGTACTTC. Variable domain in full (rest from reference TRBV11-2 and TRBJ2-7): EAGVAQSPRYKIIEKRQSVAFWCNPISGHATLYWYQQILGQGPKLLIQFQNNGVVDDSQLPKDRFSAERLKGVDSTLKIQPAKLEDSAVYLCASSLDLRQGGVEQYFGPGTRLTVT.

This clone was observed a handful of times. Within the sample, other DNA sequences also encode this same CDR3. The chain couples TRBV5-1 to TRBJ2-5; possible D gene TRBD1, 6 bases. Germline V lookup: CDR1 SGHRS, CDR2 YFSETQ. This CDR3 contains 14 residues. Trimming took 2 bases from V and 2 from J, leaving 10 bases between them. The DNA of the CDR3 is TGCGCCAGCAGCTTCGGGACACCACAAGAGACCCAGTACTTC. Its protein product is CASSFGTPQETQYF.

CDR3 amino acids: CASSKGDRGYGYTF. In nucleotides, the CDR3 is TGCGCCAGCAGCAAAGGGGACAGGGGGTATGGCTACACCTTC. The chain carries TRBV5-1 and TRBJ1-2; 11 bases agree with TRBD1. CDR3 length: 14 amino acids. Germline loops: CDR1 SGHRS, CDR2 YFSETQ. Trimming took 4 bases from V and 5 from J; bases not matched to a gene: 4.

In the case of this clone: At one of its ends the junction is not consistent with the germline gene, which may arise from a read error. In nucleotides, the CDR3 is TGTGCCAGCAGCATAGCGGGAGGCGGCACAGATACGCAGTATTTT. The encoded protein is CASSIAGGGTDTQYF. The chain combines TRBV7-2 with TRBJ2-3; 10 positions match TRBD2. The CDR3 consists of 15 residues. CDR1 and CDR2 (germline): SGHTA, FQGNSA. Based on the CDR3 plus reference TRBV7-2 and TRBJ2-3, the full variable domain is GAGVSQSPSNKVTEKGKDVELRCDPISGHTALYWYRQSLGQGLEFLIYFQGNSAPDKSGLPSDRFSAERTGGSVSTLTIQRTQQEDSAVYLCASSIAGGGTDTQYFGPGTRLTVL.

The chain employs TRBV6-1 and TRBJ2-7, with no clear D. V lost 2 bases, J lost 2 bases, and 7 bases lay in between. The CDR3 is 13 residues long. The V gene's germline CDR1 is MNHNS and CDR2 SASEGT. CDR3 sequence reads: CASSEYRAYEQYF. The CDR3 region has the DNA TGTGCCAGCAGTGAATATAGGGCCTACGAGCAGTACTTC.

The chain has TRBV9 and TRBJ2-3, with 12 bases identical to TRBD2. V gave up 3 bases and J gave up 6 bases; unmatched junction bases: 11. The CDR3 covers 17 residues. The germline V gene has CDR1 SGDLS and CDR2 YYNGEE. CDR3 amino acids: CASSAGASGRAVDTQYF. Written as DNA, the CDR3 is TGTGCCAGCAGCGCAGGGGCTAGCGGGAGGGCCGTGGATACGCAGTATTTT.

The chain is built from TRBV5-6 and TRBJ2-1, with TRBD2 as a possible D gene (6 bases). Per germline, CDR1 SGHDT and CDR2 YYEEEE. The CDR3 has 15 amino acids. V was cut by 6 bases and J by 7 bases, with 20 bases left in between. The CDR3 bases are TGTGCCAGCAAATTCATCGGCGGAGGGCGGAATGAGCAGTTCTTC. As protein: CASKFIGGGRNEQFF.

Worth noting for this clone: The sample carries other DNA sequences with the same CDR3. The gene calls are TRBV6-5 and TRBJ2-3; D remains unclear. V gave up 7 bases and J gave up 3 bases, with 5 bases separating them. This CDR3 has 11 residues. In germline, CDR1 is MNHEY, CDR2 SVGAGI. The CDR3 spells CASTKTDTQYF. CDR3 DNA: TGTGCCAGCACCAAGACAGATACGCAGTATTTT.

The CDR3 DNA reads TGTGCCAGTAGCTCGGTGGGCGGGGAGACCCAGTACTTC. This translates into CASSSVGGETQYF. The chain has TRBV19 and TRBJ2-5; the D gene is possibly TRBD2 (5 bases). The V and J ends lost 6 bases and 5 bases respectively, with 13 bases between them. Germline V gene sequence: CDR1 LNHDA, CDR2 SQIVND (reference sequence). The CDR3 contains 13 residues.

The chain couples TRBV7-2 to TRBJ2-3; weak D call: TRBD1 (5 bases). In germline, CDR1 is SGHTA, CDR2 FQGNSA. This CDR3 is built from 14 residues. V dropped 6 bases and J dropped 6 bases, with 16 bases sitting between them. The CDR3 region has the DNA TGTGCCAGCAGGGTGCTGCACAGGCCCGATACGCAGTATTTT. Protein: CASRVLHRPDTQYF.

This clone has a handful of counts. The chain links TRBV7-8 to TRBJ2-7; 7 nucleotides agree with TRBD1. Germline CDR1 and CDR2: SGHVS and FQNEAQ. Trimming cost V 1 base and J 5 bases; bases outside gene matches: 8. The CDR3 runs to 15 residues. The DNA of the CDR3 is TGTGCCAGCAGCTTAGATGCGACAGGGTCCGACGAGCAGTACTTC. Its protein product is CASSLDATGSDEQYF. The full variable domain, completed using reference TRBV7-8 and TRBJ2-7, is GAGVSQSPRYKVAKRGQDVALRCDPISGHVSLFWYQQALGQGPEFLTYFQNEAQLDKSGLPSDRFFAERPEGSVSTLKIQRTQQEDSAVYLCASSLDATGSDEQYFGPGTRLTVT.

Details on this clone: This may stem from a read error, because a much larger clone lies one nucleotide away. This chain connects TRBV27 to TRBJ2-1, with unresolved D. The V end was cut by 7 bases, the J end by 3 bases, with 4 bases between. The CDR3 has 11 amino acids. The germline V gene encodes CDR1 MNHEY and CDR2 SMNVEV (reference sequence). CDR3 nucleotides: TGTGCCAGCACCGACTACAATGAGCAGTTCTTC. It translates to CASTDYNEQFF.

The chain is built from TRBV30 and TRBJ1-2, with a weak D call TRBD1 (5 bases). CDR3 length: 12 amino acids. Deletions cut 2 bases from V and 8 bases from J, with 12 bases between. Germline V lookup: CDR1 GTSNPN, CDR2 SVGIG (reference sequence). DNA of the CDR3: TGTGCCTGGAGTCCTTTGGGGGGAGGCTACACCTTC. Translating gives CAWSPLGGGYTF.

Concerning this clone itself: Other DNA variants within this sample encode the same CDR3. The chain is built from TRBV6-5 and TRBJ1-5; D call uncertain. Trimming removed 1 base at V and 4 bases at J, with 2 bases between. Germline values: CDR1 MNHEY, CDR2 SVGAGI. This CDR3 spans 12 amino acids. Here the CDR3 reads CASSYLNQPQHF. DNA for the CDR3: TGTGCCAGCAGTTACTTAAATCAGCCCCAGCATTTT.